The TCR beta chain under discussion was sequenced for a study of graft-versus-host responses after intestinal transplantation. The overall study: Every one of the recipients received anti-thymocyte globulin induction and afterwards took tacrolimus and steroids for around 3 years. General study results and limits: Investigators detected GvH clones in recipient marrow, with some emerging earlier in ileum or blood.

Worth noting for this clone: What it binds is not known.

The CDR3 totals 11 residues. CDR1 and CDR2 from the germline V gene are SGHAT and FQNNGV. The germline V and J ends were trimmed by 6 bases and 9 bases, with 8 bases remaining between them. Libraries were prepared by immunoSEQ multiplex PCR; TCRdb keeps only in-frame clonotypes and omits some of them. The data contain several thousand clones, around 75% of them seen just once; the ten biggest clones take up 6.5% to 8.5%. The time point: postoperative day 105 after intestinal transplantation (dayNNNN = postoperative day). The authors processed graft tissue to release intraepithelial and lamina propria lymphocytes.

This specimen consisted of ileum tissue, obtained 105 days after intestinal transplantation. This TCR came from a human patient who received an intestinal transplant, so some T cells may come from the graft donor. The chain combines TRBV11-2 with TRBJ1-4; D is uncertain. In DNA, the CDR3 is TGTGCCAGCAGGGGAGGGCAAAAACTGTTTTTT. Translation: CASRGGQKLFF.